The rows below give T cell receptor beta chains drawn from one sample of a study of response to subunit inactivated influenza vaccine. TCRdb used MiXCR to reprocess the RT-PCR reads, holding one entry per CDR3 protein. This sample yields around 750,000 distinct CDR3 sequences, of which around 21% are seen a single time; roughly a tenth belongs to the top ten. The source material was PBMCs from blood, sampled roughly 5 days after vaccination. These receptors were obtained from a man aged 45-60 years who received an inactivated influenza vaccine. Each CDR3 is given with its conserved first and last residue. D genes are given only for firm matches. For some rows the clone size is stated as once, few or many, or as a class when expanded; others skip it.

CASSPQTSGPYNEQFF TGTGCCAGCAGCCCTCAGACTAGCGGCCCCTACAATGAGCAGTTCTTC TRBJ2-1 TRBD2 TRBV3-1 few
CASIPGAGSTQYF TGTGCCAGCATCCCGGGGGCTGGCAGTACGCAGTATTTT TRBJ2-3 NA TRBV6-6 few
CASSLGGQGLIYF TGTGCCAGCAGTTTAGGGGGACAGGGTTTGATCTACTTC TRBJ2-4 TRBD1 TRBV12-3/TRBV12-4 few
CASSSAGTESYEQYF TGTGCCAGCAGCTCAGCCGGGACCGAATCCTACGAGCAGTACTTC TRBJ2-7 NA TRBV7-2 few
CASSGGTGIDGGYTF TGCGCCAGCAGCGGCGGGACAGGGATTGACGGTGGCTACACCTTC TRBJ1-2 TRBD1 TRBV5-1 NA
CSVGGRDTGELFF TGCAGCGTTGGGGGAAGAGACACCGGGGAGCTGTTTTTT TRBJ2-2 NA TRBV29-1 many
CATSAGTGGQWAEKLFF TGTGCCACCAGTGCCGGGACAGGGGGCCAGTGGGCTGAAAAACTGTTTTTT TRBJ1-4 TRBD1 TRBV24-1 NA
CASGVAGGPTDTQYF TGTGCCAGCGGAGTAGCGGGGGGCCCCACAGATACGCAGTATTTT TRBJ2-3 TRBD2 TRBV27 NA
CASSWGGEDYGYTF TGTGCCAGCAGCTGGGGAGGGGAGGACTATGGCTACACCTTC TRBJ1-2 NA TRBV7-9 NA
CSASASRREGIEQFF TGCAGTGCTAGTGCCAGTAGGCGGGAGGGAATTGAGCAGTTCTTC TRBJ2-1 TRBD2 TRBV20-1 NA